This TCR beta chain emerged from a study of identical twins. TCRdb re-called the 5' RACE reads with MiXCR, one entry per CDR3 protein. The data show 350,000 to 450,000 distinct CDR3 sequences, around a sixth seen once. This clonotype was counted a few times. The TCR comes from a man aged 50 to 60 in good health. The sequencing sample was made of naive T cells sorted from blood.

The CDR3 spells CASSARGVGEGKEQYF. CDR3 coding DNA: TGTGCCAGCAGCGCACGAGGGGTGGGAGAGGGAAAAGAGCAGTACTTC. The chain recombines TRBV7-9 with TRBJ2-7; D may correspond to TRBD1 or TRBD2 (5 bases each). V was trimmed by 5 bases and J by 7 bases, leaving 24 bases between them. This CDR3 comprises 16 residues. Germline CDR1 SEHNR, CDR2 FQNEAQ (reference sequence).